This TCR beta chain was found in a study of radiotherapy plus CTLA-4 blockade in lung cancer. Study details: Objective response was observed in roughly a sixth of patients, and disease control in 31%.

This CDR3 has 15 residues. J gave up 7 bases and V 0 bases, and 7 bases lay outside the gene matches. Germline-derived CDR1 and CDR2 are ENHRY and SYGVKD. To note about this clone: Antigen: not known.

The study's findings and limits: According to reports, early shifts in blood T cell clones, alongside interferon-beta, forecast response most accurately. In blood, TCR clones derived from the tumor expanded after radiotherapy plus ipilimumab.

Chemo-refractory metastatic non-small-cell lung cancer patients were treated with focal radiation plus CTLA-4 blockade with ipilimumab. TCRdb's table, derived via immunoSEQ multiplex PCR, lists solely in-frame clones and lacks some. Altogether 90,000 to 100,000 clones are present, 70% to 90% being singletons, with the ten largest covering under 5.5%. Sequencing was performed on peripheral blood, taken from a patient treated with radiotherapy plus ipilimumab. The TCR comes from a human donor with non-small cell lung cancer that progressed on radiotherapy plus ipilimumab. The chain uses TRBV10-3 and TRBJ1-1, with 8 bases aligning to TRBD1. CDR3 sequence: CAISESRTGNGEAFF. The CDR3 DNA is TGTGCCATCAGTGAGTCGAGGACAGGGAATGGTGAAGCTTTCTTT.